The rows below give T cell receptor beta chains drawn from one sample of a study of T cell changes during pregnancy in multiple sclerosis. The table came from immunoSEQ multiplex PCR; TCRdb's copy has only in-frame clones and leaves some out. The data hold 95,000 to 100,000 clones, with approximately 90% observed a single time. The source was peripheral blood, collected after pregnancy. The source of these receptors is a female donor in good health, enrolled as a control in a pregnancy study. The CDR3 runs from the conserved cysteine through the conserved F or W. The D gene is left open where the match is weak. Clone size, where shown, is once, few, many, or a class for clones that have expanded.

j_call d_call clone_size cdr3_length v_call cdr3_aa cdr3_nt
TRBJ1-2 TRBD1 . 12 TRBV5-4 CASSPMDRGYTF TGTGCCAGCAGCCCTATGGACAGGGGCTACACCTTC
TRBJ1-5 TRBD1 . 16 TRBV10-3 CAISAVSTGNNQPQHF TGTGCCATCAGTGCGGTATCGACAGGGAACAATCAGCCCCAGCATTTT
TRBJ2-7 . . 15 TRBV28 CASSLTAGSSYEQYF TGTGCCAGCAGCCTGACGGCGGGAAGCTCCTACGAGCAGTACTTC
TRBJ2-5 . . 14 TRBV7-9 CASSLLAVQETQYF TGTGCCAGCAGCTTATTGGCGGTCCAAGAGACCCAGTACTTC
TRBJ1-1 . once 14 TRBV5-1 CASSFGTENTEAFF TGCGCCAGCAGCTTCGGGACTGAGAACACTGAAGCTTTCTTT
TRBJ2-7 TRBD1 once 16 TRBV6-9 CASRRDRGRGSAEQYF TGTGCCAGCAGGAGAGACAGGGGGCGCGGGTCCGCCGAGCAGTACTTC
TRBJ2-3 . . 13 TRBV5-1 CASKESGGDTQYF TGCGCCAGCAAAGAATCCGGAGGGGATACGCAGTATTTT
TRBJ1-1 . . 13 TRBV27 CASSLGQNTEAFF TGTGCCAGCAGTTTAGGGCAGAACACTGAAGCTTTCTTT
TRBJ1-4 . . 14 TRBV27 CASSSGRGGEKLFF TGTGCCAGCAGTTCTGGTAGAGGGGGTGAAAAACTGTTTTTT
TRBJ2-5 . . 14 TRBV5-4 CASSLFRGGETQYF TGTGCCAGCAGCTTATTTAGGGGTGGTGAGACCCAGTACTTC
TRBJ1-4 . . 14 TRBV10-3 CAIKATGTNEKLFF TGTGCCATCAAAGCAACAGGAACTAATGAAAAACTGTTTTTT
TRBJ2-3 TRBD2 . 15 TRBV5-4 CASSPGGAGTDTQYF TGTGCCAGCAGCCCGGGGGGAGCGGGCACAGATACGCAGTATTTT
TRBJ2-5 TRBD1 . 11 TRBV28 CPRRGRETQYF TGCCCTCGCAGGGGGCGAGAGACCCAGTACTTC
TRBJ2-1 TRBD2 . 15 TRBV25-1 CASSPRGRAYNEQFF TGTGCCAGCAGTCCCCGCGGGAGGGCCTACAATGAGCAGTTCTTC
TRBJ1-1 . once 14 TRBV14 CASRKLEGNTEAFF TGTGCCAGCCGAAAGCTAGAGGGGAACACTGAAGCTTTCTTT
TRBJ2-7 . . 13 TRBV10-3 CATQAPGAYEQYF TGTGCCACCCAGGCCCCGGGGGCCTACGAGCAGTACTTC
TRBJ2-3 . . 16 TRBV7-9 CASSFPAGPLPDTQYF TGTGCCAGCAGCTTTCCGGCGGGCCCTCTCCCAGATACGCAGTATTTT
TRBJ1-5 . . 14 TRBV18 CASSPDSFYQPQHF TGTGCCAGCTCACCGGACAGTTTTTATCAGCCCCAGCATTTT
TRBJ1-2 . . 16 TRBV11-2 CASSPPLFRGSRGYTF TGTGCCAGCAGCCCTCCTCTTTTCAGGGGTTCGAGGGGCTACACCTTC
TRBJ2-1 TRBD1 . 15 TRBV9 CASSVEGQGRNEQFF TGTGCCAGCAGCGTAGAAGGACAGGGGAGAAATGAGCAGTTCTTC
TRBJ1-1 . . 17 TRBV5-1 CASSLVHCGAANTEAFF TGCGCCAGCAGCTTGGTCCATTGCGGGGCAGCGAACACTGAAGCTTTCTTT
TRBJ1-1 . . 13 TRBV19 CASSTGIDTEAFF TGTGCCAGTAGTACAGGGATCGACACTGAAGCTTTCTTT
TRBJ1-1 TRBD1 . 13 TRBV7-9 CASSTGGSDEAFF TGTGCCAGCAGCACAGGGGGTAGTGATGAAGCTTTCTTT
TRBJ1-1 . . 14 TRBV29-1 CSVRADRQRTEAFF TGCAGCGTTCGCGCTGACCGACAGAGAACTGAAGCTTTCTTT
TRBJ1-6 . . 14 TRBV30 CAWMGGSYNSPLHF TGTGCCTGGATGGGGGGCTCCTATAATTCACCCCTCCACTTT
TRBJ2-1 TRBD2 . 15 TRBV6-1 CASSVLAGAINEQFF TGTGCCAGCAGTGTCCTAGCGGGGGCGATAAATGAGCAGTTCTTC
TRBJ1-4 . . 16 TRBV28 CASSTRTGATNEKLFF TGTGCCAGCAGTACACGCACTGGAGCAACTAATGAAAAACTGTTTTTT
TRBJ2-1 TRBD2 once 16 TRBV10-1 CASSDLTSGGATEQFF TGCGCCAGCAGTGACCTGACTAGCGGGGGGGCCACTGAGCAGTTCTTC
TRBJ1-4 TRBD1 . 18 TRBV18 CASSPRTGGGGPNEKLFF TGTGCCAGCTCACCACGAACAGGGGGCGGAGGTCCGAATGAAAAACTGTTTTTT
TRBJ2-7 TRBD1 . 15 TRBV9 CASSVEGTALYEQYF TGTGCCAGCAGCGTAGAGGGGACAGCCCTATACGAGCAGTACTTC
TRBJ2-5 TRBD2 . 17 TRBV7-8 CASSLAASGLNQETQYF TGTGCCAGCAGCTTAGCCGCTAGCGGACTGAACCAAGAGACCCAGTACTTC
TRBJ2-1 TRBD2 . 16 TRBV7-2 CASSLSLAGRYNEQFF TGTGCCAGCAGCTTGTCTTTAGCGGGACGGTACAATGAGCAGTTCTTC
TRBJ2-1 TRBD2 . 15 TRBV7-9 CAIEIGGSPLNEQFF TGTGCCATCGAGATCGGGGGGTCGCCTCTCAATGAGCAGTTCTTC
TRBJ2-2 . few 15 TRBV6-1 CASPRGGDHTGELFF TGTGCCAGCCCCCGAGGGGGGGACCACACCGGGGAGCTGTTTTTT
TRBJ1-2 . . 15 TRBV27 CASSPQRTINYGYTF TGTGCCAGCAGTCCCCAACGGACAATAAACTATGGCTACACCTTC
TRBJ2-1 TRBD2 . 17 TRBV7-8 CASSLARGDPSGSKQFF TGTGCCAGCAGCTTAGCGCGGGGGGATCCTAGCGGGAGCAAACAGTTCTTC
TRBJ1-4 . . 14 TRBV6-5 CASRLLPTNEKLFF TGTGCCAGCAGGCTACTCCCAACTAATGAAAAACTGTTTTTT
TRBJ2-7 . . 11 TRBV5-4 CASSTGYEQYF TGTGCCAGCAGCACGGGATACGAGCAGTACTTC
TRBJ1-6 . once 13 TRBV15 CATSTVRNSPLHF TGTGCCACCAGCACGGTACGCAATTCACCCCTCCACTTT